These 13 T cell receptor beta chains were all obtained from the same sample, sequenced in a study of shared clonotypes between healthy human individuals. Measured with immunoSEQ multiplex PCR; TCRdb has only the in-frame clones, and not every one. This table has millions of clones, just over 90% appearing once. Sequencing was done on a sample of naive CD4+ T cells sorted from blood. The subset here: CD45RA+ positively selected. All receptors derive from a young man in good health.

This chain uses TRBV2 with TRBJ2-7; unclear D gene. The germline CDR1 and CDR2 sequences are SNHLY and FYNNEI. This CDR3 has 13 amino acids. Between the trimmed V and J ends, which lost 4 bases and 3 bases, there was a span of 10 bases. The CDR3 spells CASSVSSFYEQYF. The CDR3 DNA follows: TGTGCCAGCAGTGTGTCTTCTTTCTACGAGCAGTACTTC.

The CDR3: CASSIPGQGREQYF. The DNA of the CDR3 is TGTGCCAGCAGCATACCGGGACAGGGACGCGAGCAGTACTTC. V usage is TRBV6-6 and J usage is TRBJ2-7; the match to TRBD1 covers 9 bases. Trimming removed 6 bases from V and 6 bases from J; junction bases left unmatched: 9. The CDR3 has 14 amino acids. The germline V gene encodes CDR1 MNHNY and CDR2 SVGAGI (reference sequence).

This clone has more than one count but fewer than ten. Distinct nucleotide sequences in the sample also encode this CDR3. The chain couples TRBV28 to TRBJ1-1, with D perhaps matching TRBD1 (5 bases). Germline V gene data show CDR1 as MDHEN and CDR2 as SYDVKM. The CDR3 runs 12 residues. V lost 6 bases to trimming and J lost 5 bases, with 10 bases between them. The CDR3 sequence is CASRTGGTEAFF. The CDR3 DNA reads TGTGCCAGCAGAACAGGTGGAACTGAAGCTTTCTTT. Full variable domain (outside the CDR3, taken from reference TRBV28 and TRBJ1-1): DVKVTQSSRYLVKRTGEKVFLECVQDMDHENMFWYRQDPGLGLRLIYFSYDVKMKEKGDIPEGYSVSREKKERFSLILESASTNQTSMYLCASRTGGTEAFFGQGTRLTVV.

This sequence joins TRBV30 and TRBJ1-3; D gene unclear. Germline lookup yields CDR1 GTSNPN and CDR2 SVGIG (reference sequence). V lost 7 bases, J lost 6 bases, and 10 bases lay in between. This CDR3 has 11 residues. CDR3 DNA: TGTGCCTACGCCCCGGAAAACACCATATATTTT. Translating gives CAYAPENTIYF.

In regard to this clone: Other nucleotide sequences in the sample specify the same CDR3. The chain links TRBV10-3 to TRBJ2-3; 10 bases are a match to TRBD2. The CDR3 covers 13 residues. Germline V gene data show CDR1 as ENHRY and CDR2 as SYGVKD. V gave up 8 bases and J gave up 1 base; unmatched junction bases: 0. The CDR3 protein is CAIGLAGTDTQYF. DNA of the CDR3: TGTGCCATCGGACTAGCGGGCACAGATACGCAGTATTTT.

The genes are TRBV6-1 and TRBJ2-1, with 9 nucleotides matching TRBD2. CDR1 is MNHNS, CDR2 SASEGT, per germline. The ends lost 8 bases at V and 5 bases at J; junction bases unmatched: 10. CDR3 length: 15 amino acids. DNA for the CDR3: TGTGCCAGCGTGATCCAGCTAGCGGGGCACAATGAGCAGTTCTTC. Amino acids: CASVIQLAGHNEQFF.

The chain has TRBV30 and TRBJ1-1, with unresolved D. The CDR3 runs 11 residues. V was trimmed by 2 bases and J by 8 bases, leaving 9 bases between them. The germline V gene has CDR1 GTSNPN and CDR2 SVGIG (reference sequence). In DNA, the CDR3 is TGTGCCTGGAGTTACGGACCCGAAGCTTTCTTT. Amino acids: CAWSYGPEAFF.

This clone has only a few counts. V and J are TRBV18 and TRBJ2-7; D unresolved. The V end lost 0 bases, the J end lost 7 bases, and 16 bases lay between the germline ends. CDR3 length: 15 amino acids. Germline V lookup: CDR1 KGHSH, CDR2 LQKENI. Written as DNA, the CDR3 is TGTGCCAGCTCACCACCGGCCAGCCCAAAGGGAGAGCAGTACTTC. As protein: CASSPPASPKGEQYF. The whole variable domain, filled in from reference TRBV18 and TRBJ2-7, reads NAGVMQNPRHLVRRRGQEARLRCSPMKGHSHVYWYRQLPEEGLKFMVYLQKENIIDESGMPKERFSAEFPKEGPSILRIQQVVRGDSAAYFCASSPPASPKGEQYFGPGTRLTVT.

The chain recombines TRBV7-9 with TRBJ2-3; 7 bases line up with TRBD1. Germline V gene lookup returns CDR1 SEHNR and CDR2 FQNEAQ (reference sequence). The CDR3 spans 16 residues. The trim removed 4 bases at V and 1 base at J, leaving 8 bases unmatched. The CDR3 coding sequence is TGTGCCAGCAGCTCACCGACAGGGCGTGGCACAGATACGCAGTATTTT. This codes for CASSSPTGRGTDTQYF.

A single count supports this clone. The chain employs TRBV6-1 and TRBJ1-5; no clear D gene. The germline CDR1 and CDR2 sequences are MNHNS and SASEGT. The V end lost 1 base, the J end lost 2 bases, and 18 bases lay between the germline ends. The CDR3 extends over 18 amino acids. The CDR3 coding sequence is TGTGCCAGCAGTGAAGGGCCCCTGTGGGGATATCGCAATCAGCCCCAGCATTTT. Protein: CASSEGPLWGYRNQPQHF.

This clone was recorded only once. The rearrangement links TRBV7-2 to TRBJ1-1; D uncertain. V gave up 5 bases and J gave up 1 base, with 11 bases separating them. The CDR3 length is 14 residues. Germline CDR1 reads SGHTA; CDR2 reads FQGNSA. The CDR3, as DNA: TGTGCCAGCAGCCGAGGAGGGCAGAACACTGAAGCTTTCTTT. Amino acids: CASSRGGQNTEAFF.

The chain employs TRBV15 and TRBJ1-2; TRBD1 matches at 7 bases. Germline V gene lookup returns CDR1 LNHNV and CDR2 YYDKDF (reference sequence). V dropped 0 bases and J dropped 2; count of bases not matched to a gene: 6. The CDR3 has 16 residues. The CDR3 DNA follows: TGTGCCACCAGCAGAGATGGAGGGACAGTGAACTATGGCTACACCTTC. Amino acid sequence: CATSRDGGTVNYGYTF.

The chain has TRBV5-1 and TRBJ2-2; possibly TRBD1 for D (6 bases). Trimming took 3 bases from V and 6 from J, leaving 15 bases between them. Germline values: CDR1 SGHRS, CDR2 YFSETQ. This CDR3 spans 15 amino acids. The CDR3 region is CASSYDRTKPGELFF. The CDR3 DNA reads as TGCGCCAGCAGCTACGACAGGACCAAACCCGGGGAGCTGTTTTTT.